A single sample gave rise to the 20 T cell receptor beta chains below, sequenced in a study of cytomegalovirus exposure and HLA in healthy donors. The PCR contained 60 Vbeta and 13 Jbeta primers. Profiled with immunoSEQ multiplex PCR; TCRdb holds only in-frame clones, not every one. The sample shows 150,000 to 200,000 clones, roughly 68% of them seen only once. Sequenced input: PBMCs. These receptors came from a woman in her 30s in good health and CMV-seronegative.

The chain uses TRBV7-9 and TRBJ2-7; 7 nucleotides match TRBD1. The CDR3 totals 15 residues. CDR1 is SEHNR, CDR2 FQNEAQ, per germline (reference sequence). Losses at the gene ends were 5 bases for V and 2 bases for J; bases not matched to a gene: 9. CDR3 DNA sequence: TGTGCCAGCAGCCCACGGACAGGAAAAACCTACGAGCAGTACTTC. This encodes CASSPRTGKTYEQYF.

The chain carries TRBV29-1 and TRBJ2-1; D is unresolved. Germline V lookup: CDR1 SQVTM, CDR2 ANQGSEA. V lost 1 base and J 8 bases, leaving 12 bases between the germline ends. The CDR3 is 13 amino acids. CDR3 amino acids: CSVEGSSSHEQFF. DNA of the CDR3: TGCAGCGTTGAAGGTTCTAGTTCCCATGAGCAGTTCTTC.

This clone is a singleton in its sample. The chain recombines TRBV11-3 with TRBJ2-1; the match to TRBD1 covers 11 bases. After removal of 3 bases from V and 5 bases from J, the junction contained 9 bases not matched to a gene. This CDR3 spans 17 amino acids. Germline-derived CDR1 and CDR2 are SGHNT and YENEEA. The CDR3 nucleotides read TGTGCCAGCAGCTTCGGTGTTGGACAGGGGGCCCACAATGAGCAGTTCTTC. Translating gives CASSFGVGQGAHNEQFF.

V gene TRBV5-1 combines with J gene TRBJ2-3; TRBD1 matches 9 bases. Germline assignment: CDR1 SGHRS and CDR2 YFSETQ. The J segment lost 4 bases and the V segment lost 3 bases, leaving 6 bases of the junction unmatched. The CDR3 spans 15 residues. Here the CDR3 DNA reads TGCGCCAGCAGCTGGGGACAGGGACGAGCAGATACGCAGTATTTT. Translated, it gives CASSWGQGRADTQYF.

This rearrangement joins TRBV11-3 to TRBJ2-1, with 9 bases lining up with TRBD2. Trimming removed 1 base from V and 8 bases from J; junction bases left unmatched: 6. Germline CDR1 is SGHNT and CDR2 is YENEEA. The CDR3 runs 15 residues. This CDR3 reads CASSLGSSGTYEQFF. As DNA, the CDR3 is TGTGCCAGCAGCTTAGGCTCTAGCGGGACCTATGAGCAGTTCTTC. Using reference TRBV11-3 and TRBJ2-1 for the parts outside the CDR3, the full variable domain is EAGVVQSPRYKIIEKKQPVAFWCNPISGHNTLYWYLQNLGQGPELLIRYENEEAVDDSQLPKDRFSAERLKGVDSTLKIQPAELGDSAVYLCASSLGSSGTYEQFFGPGTRLTVL.

The rearrangement links TRBV7-8 to TRBJ2-1; TRBD1 might be the D (5 bases). V was clipped by 2 bases and J by 6 bases, with 11 bases between them. This CDR3 has 14 residues. In germline, CDR1 is SGHVS, CDR2 FQNEAQ. The CDR3 nucleotides read TGTGCCAGCAGCTTAAGGGGATGGAGCAATGAGCAGTTCTTC. Residues: CASSLRGWSNEQFF.

The chain combines TRBV5-1 with TRBJ1-2, with a tentative D call TRBD1 (6 bases). With 5 bases removed from V and 4 bases from J, the gap between germline ends came to 15 bases. Germline CDR1 SGHRS, CDR2 YFSETQ. This CDR3 spans 14 amino acids. CDR3 loop: CASRIQGWGYGYTF. CDR3 nucleotide sequence: TGCGCCAGCAGAATACAGGGTTGGGGCTATGGCTACACCTTC. Supplemented by reference TRBV5-1 and TRBJ1-2, the full variable domain reads KAGVTQTPRYLIKTRGQQVTLSCSPISGHRSVSWYQQTPGQGLQFLFEYFSETQRNKGNFPGRFSGRQFSNSRSEMNVSTLELGDSALYLCASRIQGWGYGYTFGSGTRLTVV.

This clone came up once. The chain recombines TRBV13 with TRBJ1-2, with D hard to call. The V end was cut by 3 bases, the J end by 8 bases, with 10 bases between. CDR1 PRHDT and CDR2 FYEKMQ come from the germline V gene (reference sequence). CDR3 length: 12 residues. DNA of the CDR3: TGTGCCAGCAGCTTCCTGCCACAGGGCTACACCTTC. It codes for CASSFLPQGYTF.

This clone has only a few counts. V and J are TRBV25-1 and TRBJ1-2; TRBD1 aligns across 9 bases. The CDR3 is 15 residues long. Germline V CDR1 and CDR2: MGHDK, SYGVNS. Trimming at V came to 4 bases and at J to 7 bases, leaving 10 bases not matched to a gene. The CDR3 is CASSGRTGASSGYTF. CDR3 coding DNA: TGTGCCAGCAGTGGCCGGACAGGGGCCTCGTCTGGCTACACCTTC.

The chain combines TRBV6-1 with TRBJ1-1; 8 nucleotides line up with TRBD1. The CDR3 totals 15 residues. Per the germline V gene, CDR1 is MNHNS and CDR2 is SASEGT. The V and J ends lost 2 bases and 2 bases, in that order; junction bases with no gene match: 4. The CDR3 spells CASSEPTGGNTEAFF. Here the CDR3 DNA reads TGTGCCAGCAGTGAACCTACAGGGGGTAACACTGAAGCTTTCTTT.

The chain recombines TRBV5-1 with TRBJ1-2; TRBD1 agrees at 8 bases. The CDR3 contains 16 residues. CDR1 is SGHRS and CDR2 is YFSETQ in the germline V gene. The V segment lost 4 bases and the J segment 2 bases; nucleotides outside the gene matches: 10. CDR3: CASSPLRDRLNYGYTF. The CDR3 nucleotides read TGCGCCAGCAGCCCCCTACGGGACAGGTTAAACTATGGCTACACCTTC.

The CDR3 coding sequence is TGTGCCAGTAGTATCCCTTGGCGCGGCGAGGTACATAACTATGGCTACACCTTC. Amino acids: CASSIPWRGEVHNYGYTF. The V gene is TRBV19, the J gene TRBJ1-2; unclear D gene. V lost 3 bases and J lost 1, with 21 bases in between. Germline CDR1 LNHDA, CDR2 SQIVND (reference sequence). This CDR3 comprises 18 residues.

The chain links TRBV5-1 to TRBJ2-2; maybe TRBD1 (5 bases). There are 13 residues in the CDR3. Germline V gene sequence: CDR1 SGHRS, CDR2 YFSETQ. Trimming stripped 5 bases from V and 1 base from J, with 6 bases between. The CDR3 region is CASRGENTGELFF. The CDR3 DNA reads as TGCGCCAGCAGAGGGGAGAACACCGGGGAGCTGTTTTTT.

This chain joins TRBV27 and TRBJ2-4; 13 bases fit TRBD2. Germline loops: CDR1 MNHEY, CDR2 SMNVEV (reference sequence). CDR3 length: 17 amino acids. Losses at the gene ends were 3 bases for V and 6 bases for J; bases not matched to a gene: 8. As DNA, the CDR3 is TGTGCCAGCAGTTTTAGGGGTGGGACTAGCGGGACAAACATTCAGTACTTC. Residues: CASSFRGGTSGTNIQYF.

This sequence joins TRBV7-9 and TRBJ2-1; TRBD2 matches at 14 bases. This CDR3 is built from 19 residues. V was clipped by 4 bases and J by 0 bases; unmatched bases: 8. CDR1 is SEHNR, CDR2 FQNEAQ, per germline (reference sequence). The CDR3 region has the DNA TGTGCCAGCAGCTCGACTAGCGGGAGGGCCTGGAGCTCCTACAATGAGCAGTTCTTC. Protein sequence: CASSSTSGRAWSSYNEQFF.

On this clone: The sample holds other DNA sequences that translate to the same CDR3. The CDR3 sequence is CATSRGTSGVETQYF. Here the CDR3 DNA reads TGTGCCACCAGCAGAGGGACTAGCGGGGTAGAGACCCAGTACTTC. The chain uses TRBV15 and TRBJ2-5; 12 bases fit TRBD2. Germline V CDR1 and CDR2: LNHNV, YYDKDF (reference sequence). The CDR3 loop spans 15 amino acids. The J segment lost 4 bases and the V segment lost 1 base, leaving 1 base of the junction unmatched. The variable domain in full, with the rest retrieved from reference TRBV15 and TRBJ2-5, is DAMVIQNPRYQVTQFGKPVTLSCSQTLNHNVMYWYQQKSSQAPKLLFHYYDKDFNNEADTPDNFQSRRPNTSFCFLDIRSPGLGDTAMYLCATSRGTSGVETQYFGPGTRLLVL.

This rearrangement joins TRBV6-6 to TRBJ2-4; TRBD1 might be the D (5 bases). The CDR3 loop spans 13 amino acids. Germline CDR1 is MNHNY and CDR2 is SVGAGI (reference sequence). Trimming pared 4 bases from V and 9 bases from J, leaving 13 bases between. The CDR3 bases are TGTGCCAGCAGTTCGGTTAGGCAGGGCATTCAGTACTTC. It codes for CASSSVRQGIQYF.

The chain carries TRBV4-2 and TRBJ2-7, with 8 nucleotides matching TRBD1. There are 16 residues in the CDR3. The germline CDR1 and CDR2 sequences are LGHNA and YNFKEQ. Trimming took 3 bases from V and 0 from J; bases not matched to a gene: 7. The CDR3: CASSHQGQGGSYEQYF. Written as DNA, the CDR3 is TGTGCCAGCAGCCATCAAGGACAGGGAGGCTCCTACGAGCAGTACTTC.

This clone was seen a few times. The chain couples TRBV29-1 to TRBJ2-1; 9 bases align to TRBD2. There are 14 residues in the CDR3. The J segment lost 8 bases and the V segment lost 6 bases, leaving 11 bases of the junction unmatched. Germline V gives CDR1 SQVTM, CDR2 ANQGSEA. The CDR3 loop is CSVPPGLALDEQFF. CDR3 in DNA: TGCAGCGTCCCACCGGGACTAGCCCTCGATGAGCAGTTCTTC.

V is TRBV4-2 and J is TRBJ1-1; 7 bases are shared with TRBD1. Germline assignment: CDR1 LGHNA and CDR2 YNFKEQ. CDR3 size: 16 residues. The V gene end was trimmed by 3 bases and the J gene end by 2 bases; junction bases not matched to a gene: 9. CDR3 residues: CASSQAPGQLNTEAFF. The CDR3 DNA is TGTGCCAGCAGCCAGGCCCCGGGACAGTTAAACACTGAAGCTTTCTTT.